This T cell receptor beta chain was profiled in a study of blood T cell repertoires in COVID-19. Looking at the study overall: Material from acute and convalescent COVID-19 was sourced from the United States, Italy and Spain. In each case, the material was cDNA or gDNA derived from T cells, B-cell-depleted T cells, or PBMCs.

Clones were read by immunoSEQ multiplex PCR, and TCRdb kept only the in-frame ones, dropping some. The sample gives over 75,000 clones, about four fifths of which show up once; 1.2% is in the top ten. After removal of 6 bases from V and 4 bases from J, the junction contained 10 bases not matched to a gene. This CDR3 comprises 18 residues. Germline CDR1 and CDR2: SGHAT and FQNNGV. The specimen was peripheral blood. The V call is TRBV11-2, the J call TRBJ2-3, with 16 bases fitting TRBD2. This receptor was obtained from a woman aged 80 or older with acute or convalescent COVID-19. In DNA, the CDR3 is TGTGCCAGCAGGCCGGCGGGACTAGCGGGGGGGACCTCAGATACGCAGTATTTT. Residues: CASRPAGLAGGTSDTQYF.